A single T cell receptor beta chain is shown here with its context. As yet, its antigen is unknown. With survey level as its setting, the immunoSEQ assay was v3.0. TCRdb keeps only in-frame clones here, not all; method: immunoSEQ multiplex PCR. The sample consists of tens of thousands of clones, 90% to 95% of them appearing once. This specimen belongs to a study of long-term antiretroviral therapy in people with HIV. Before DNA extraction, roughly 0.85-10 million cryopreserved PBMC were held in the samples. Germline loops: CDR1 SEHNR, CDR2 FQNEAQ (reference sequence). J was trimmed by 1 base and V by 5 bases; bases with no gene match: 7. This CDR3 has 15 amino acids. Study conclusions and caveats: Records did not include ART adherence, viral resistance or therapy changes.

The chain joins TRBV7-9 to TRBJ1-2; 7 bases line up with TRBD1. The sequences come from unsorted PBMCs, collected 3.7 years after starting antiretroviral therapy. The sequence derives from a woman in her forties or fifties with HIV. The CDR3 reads CASSPRQGNNYGYTF. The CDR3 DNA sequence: TGTGCCAGCAGCCCTCGACAGGGTAATAACTATGGCTACACCTTC.